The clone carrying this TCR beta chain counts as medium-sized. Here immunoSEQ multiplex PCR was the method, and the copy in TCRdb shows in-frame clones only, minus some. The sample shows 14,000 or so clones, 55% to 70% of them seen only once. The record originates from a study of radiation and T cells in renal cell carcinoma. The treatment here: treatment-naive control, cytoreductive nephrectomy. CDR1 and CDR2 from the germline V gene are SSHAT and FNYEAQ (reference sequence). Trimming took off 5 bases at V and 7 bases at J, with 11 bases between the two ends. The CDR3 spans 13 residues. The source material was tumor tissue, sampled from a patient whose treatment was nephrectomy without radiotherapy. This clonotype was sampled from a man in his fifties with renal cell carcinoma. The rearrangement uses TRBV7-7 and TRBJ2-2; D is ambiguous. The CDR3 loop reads CASSLSAGGELFF. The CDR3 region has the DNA TGTGCCAGCAGCCTATCAGCTGGCGGGGAGCTGTTTTTT.